A selection of T cell receptor beta chains follows, all from one sample in a study of radiation and T cells in renal cell carcinoma. Repertoires were generated with immunoSEQ multiplex PCR, while TCRdb's copy carries only in-frame clones and drops some. The table has roughly 80,000 clones, over 65% seen once. The source was blood, collected from a patient whose treatment included radiotherapy and nephrectomy. The receptors shown here come from a woman between 55 and 75 years old with renal cell carcinoma. The CDR3 runs from the conserved cysteine through the conserved F or W. D genes are given only for firm matches. For some rows the clone size is stated as once, few or many, or as a class when expanded; others skip it.

DNA | CDR3 | V | size | J | D
TGTGCCAGCAGCCCCGCGGGAGGGATTGGCGACTATGGCTACACCTTC | CASSPAGGIGDYGYTF | TRBV4-2 | . | TRBJ1-2 | .
TGTGCCAGTAGTCTGACGGGCGGCAGCCCCAATGAAAAACTGTTTTTT | CASSLTGGSPNEKLFF | TRBV19 | . | TRBJ1-4 | .
TGTGCCAGCAGCTTAAACGATGCTAAGGGCGAGCAGTACTTC | CASSLNDAKGEQYF | TRBV7-9 | few | TRBJ2-7 | .
TGTGCCAGCAGTTACTTACGGGGCAGCACTGAAGCTTTCTTT | CASSYLRGSTEAFF | TRBV6-5 | few | TRBJ1-1 | .
TGCAGCGTATTCGGGGACTCCAGAGCAGATACGCAGTATTTT | CSVFGDSRADTQYF | TRBV29-1 | . | TRBJ2-3 | .
TGTGCCAGCAGCTTAACTCTAGGCGGTTTCAATGAGCAGTTCTTC | CASSLTLGGFNEQFF | TRBV7-3 | few | TRBJ2-1 | .
TGTGCCAGCTCCAGGGGAGGGAACAATGAGCAGTTCTTC | CASSRGGNNEQFF | TRBV18 | once | TRBJ2-1 | .
TGCGCCAGCAGCTTGGCCCCTAGCGGAACTCTCAATGAGCAGTTCTTC | CASSLAPSGTLNEQFF | TRBV5-1 | . | TRBJ2-1 | TRBD2
TGTGCCAGCAGCTTTGGGGTAACGGAGCCCCAGCATTTT | CASSFGVTEPQHF | TRBV7-9 | few | TRBJ1-5 | .
TGCAGTGCGACTCAGCCGTACGAGCAGTACTTC | CSATQPYEQYF | TRBV20-1 | . | TRBJ2-7 | .
TGTGCCAGCAGCTTATCGGGACTAGCGGCCACCGGGGAGCTGTTTTTT | CASSLSGLAATGELFF | TRBV7-2 | . | TRBJ2-2 | TRBD2
TGTGCCAGCAGCCGGACAGTTCTTAATGAAAAACTGTTTTTT | CASSRTVLNEKLFF | TRBV7-2 | . | TRBJ1-4 | .
TGCGCCAGCAGCTTGGATCCGGGACCTTCTGGAAACACCATATATTTT | CASSLDPGPSGNTIYF | TRBV5-1 | . | TRBJ1-3 | .
TGTGCCAGCAGTCCCTTGGGACAGGGGGGTTCCTACAATGAGCAGTTCTTC | CASSPLGQGGSYNEQFF | TRBV28 | . | TRBJ2-1 | TRBD1
TGTGCCAGCAGCGTCTCCGGGACCCTGATTCAGCCCCAGCATTTT | CASSVSGTLIQPQHF | TRBV9 | . | TRBJ1-5 | .
TGTGCCAGCAGCCCTTCCAGGGGGAGCTCCTACGAGCAGTACTTC | CASSPSRGSSYEQYF | TRBV7-9 | . | TRBJ2-7 | TRBD1
TGTGCCAGCAGCGTCCCGCCTCAAGAGACCCAGTACTTC | CASSVPPQETQYF | TRBV5-4 | . | TRBJ2-5 | .
TGTGCCAGCAGCCCCACGGCCTCGAACACCGGGGAGCTGTTTTTT | CASSPTASNTGELFF | TRBV9 | . | TRBJ2-2 | .
TGTGCCAGCAGGGGCTGGGGGGGCAATCAGCCCCAGCATTTT | CASRGWGGNQPQHF | TRBV7-6 | . | TRBJ1-5 | .
TGTGCCAGCAGTGTTCGCCAGGGTGGGGAAAAACTGTTTTTT | CASSVRQGGEKLFF | TRBV2 | . | TRBJ1-4 | .
TGTGCCAGCAGCTTTGACAGTATCTATGGCTACACCTTC | CASSFDSIYGYTF | TRBV11-1 | . | TRBJ1-2 | .
TGTGCCAGTAGCCCGACAGGACAGAGCAATCAGCCCCAGCATTTT | CASSPTGQSNQPQHF | TRBV19 | . | TRBJ1-5 | .
TGTGCCAGCAGCTTAGAGGGGTCCAGTCTGCGGGGTGGCTACACCTTC | CASSLEGSSLRGGYTF | TRBV7-2 | . | TRBJ1-2 | .
TGTGCCAGCAGTTACCGACAAGGCTACGAGCAGTACTTC | CASSYRQGYEQYF | TRBV6-5 | few | TRBJ2-7 | .
TGTGCTAGCAGCCCTAGAGTTGCGCAGGATGAAGCTTTCTTT | CASSPRVAQDEAFF | TRBV7-7 | . | TRBJ1-1 | .
TGTGCTAGCAGCCTGGGGGACAGGGACGCAGATACGCAGTATTTT | CASSLGDRDADTQYF | TRBV7-7 | . | TRBJ2-3 | TRBD1
TGCAGCGTCGGTACCTTGGGAAACATTCAGTACTTC | CSVGTLGNIQYF | TRBV29-1 | . | TRBJ2-4 | .
TGTGCCAGCAGTTTGATGGCAGGGCCCCAGCATTTT | CASSLMAGPQHF | TRBV28 | medium-sized | TRBJ1-5 | .
TGTGCCAGCAGTTCCGCTACTTGGGAAGCTTTCTTT | CASSSATWEAFF | TRBV6-5 | . | TRBJ1-1 | .
TGCAGCTCTAATACAGGGGGCTCCAATGAGCAGTTCTTC | CSSNTGGSNEQFF | TRBV29-1 | . | TRBJ2-1 | TRBD1
TGTGCCAGCAGCCGCTCCACAGATAATGGCTACACCTTC | CASSRSTDNGYTF | TRBV6-5 | . | TRBJ1-2 | .
TGTGCCAGCAGGAGCGAGAGCTCCTACAATGAGCAGTTCTTC | CASRSESSYNEQFF | TRBV28 | . | TRBJ2-1 | .
TGTGCCAGCACTATAGGACTGAACACTGAAGCTTTCTTT | CASTIGLNTEAFF | TRBV6-5 | once | TRBJ1-1 | .
TGCGCCAGCAGCCAAGATCCCCAGGGGGGCACCGGGGAGCTGTTTTTT | CASSQDPQGGTGELFF | TRBV4-1 | . | TRBJ2-2 | .
TGCAGCGTTGCCTTGGAGAACACTGAAGCTTTCTTT | CSVALENTEAFF | TRBV29-1 | . | TRBJ1-1 | .
TGTGCCAGCAGCTTAGACCGCTACGAGCAGTACTTC | CASSLDRYEQYF | TRBV11-2 | . | TRBJ2-7 | .
TGTGCCAGTAGTTACAGGGGGCTGGGTACTGAAGCTTTCTTT | CASSYRGLGTEAFF | TRBV19 | few | TRBJ1-1 | TRBD1
TGTGCCAGCAGGGGTCGGGGGAGATCTTACGAGCAGTACTTC | CASRGRGRSYEQYF | TRBV21-1 | . | TRBJ2-7 | .
TGTGCCAGCAGCTTTACCGGGACAGGGAACGGGGAGCTGTTTTTT | CASSFTGTGNGELFF | TRBV5-4 | once | TRBJ2-2 | TRBD1
TGTGCCAGCAGTGCCCGGGCTAATGAAAAACTGTTTTTT | CASSARANEKLFF | TRBV25-1 | . | TRBJ1-4 | .
TGTGCCAGCAGCGCCCGGGGGGGACAGCTCTATGGCTACACCTTC | CASSARGGQLYGYTF | TRBV9 | once | TRBJ1-2 | TRBD1
TGTGCCAGCAGCTTGAGAGGGCCCGCTAACTATGGCTACACCTTC | CASSLRGPANYGYTF | TRBV5-4 | . | TRBJ1-2 | .
TGCAGCGGTAGGACGGGCATGAACACTGAAGCTTTCTTT | CSGRTGMNTEAFF | TRBV29-1 | . | TRBJ1-1 | .
TGTGCCAGCAGCCTGGGACATCGGAACTCTGGGGCCAACGTCCTGACTTTC | CASSLGHRNSGANVLTF | TRBV7-9 | . | TRBJ2-6 | .
TGTGCCAGTAGTAAATCCGGGACAGGGGGCCCTGAAGCTTTCTTT | CASSKSGTGGPEAFF | TRBV19 | . | TRBJ1-1 | TRBD1
TGTGCCAGTAGTGGCACTAGCGGGAGTGGGACAGATACGCAGTATTTT | CASSGTSGSGTDTQYF | TRBV19 | . | TRBJ2-3 | TRBD2
TGTGCCAGCAGCCCGAGGGACAGGGGGACGGAGACCCAGTACTTC | CASSPRDRGTETQYF | TRBV6-6 | once | TRBJ2-5 | TRBD1
TGTGCCAGCAGTTCGGGCGCGTGGAACACTGAAGCTTTCTTT | CASSSGAWNTEAFF | TRBV6-5 | . | TRBJ1-1 | .
TGTGCCATCAGTGACGGGAACACTGAAGCTTTCTTT | CAISDGNTEAFF | TRBV10-3 | . | TRBJ1-1 | .